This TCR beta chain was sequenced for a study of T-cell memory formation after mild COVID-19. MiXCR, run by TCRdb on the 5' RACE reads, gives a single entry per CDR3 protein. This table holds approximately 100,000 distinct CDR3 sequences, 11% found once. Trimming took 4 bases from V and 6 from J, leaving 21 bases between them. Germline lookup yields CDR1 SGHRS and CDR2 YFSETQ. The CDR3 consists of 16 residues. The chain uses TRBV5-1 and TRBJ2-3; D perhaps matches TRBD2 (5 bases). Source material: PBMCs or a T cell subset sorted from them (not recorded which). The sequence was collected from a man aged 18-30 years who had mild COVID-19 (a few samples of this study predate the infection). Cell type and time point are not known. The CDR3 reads CASSQTRTLLSDTQYF. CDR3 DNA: TGCGCCAGCAGCCAAACGCGGACTTTGCTTTCCGATACGCAGTATTTT. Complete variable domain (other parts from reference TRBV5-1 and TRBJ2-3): KAGVTQTPRYLIKTRGQQVTLSCSPISGHRSVSWYQQTPGQGLQFLFEYFSETQRNKGNFPGRFSGRQFSNSRSEMNVSTLELGDSALYLCASSQTRTLLSDTQYFGPGTRLTVL.